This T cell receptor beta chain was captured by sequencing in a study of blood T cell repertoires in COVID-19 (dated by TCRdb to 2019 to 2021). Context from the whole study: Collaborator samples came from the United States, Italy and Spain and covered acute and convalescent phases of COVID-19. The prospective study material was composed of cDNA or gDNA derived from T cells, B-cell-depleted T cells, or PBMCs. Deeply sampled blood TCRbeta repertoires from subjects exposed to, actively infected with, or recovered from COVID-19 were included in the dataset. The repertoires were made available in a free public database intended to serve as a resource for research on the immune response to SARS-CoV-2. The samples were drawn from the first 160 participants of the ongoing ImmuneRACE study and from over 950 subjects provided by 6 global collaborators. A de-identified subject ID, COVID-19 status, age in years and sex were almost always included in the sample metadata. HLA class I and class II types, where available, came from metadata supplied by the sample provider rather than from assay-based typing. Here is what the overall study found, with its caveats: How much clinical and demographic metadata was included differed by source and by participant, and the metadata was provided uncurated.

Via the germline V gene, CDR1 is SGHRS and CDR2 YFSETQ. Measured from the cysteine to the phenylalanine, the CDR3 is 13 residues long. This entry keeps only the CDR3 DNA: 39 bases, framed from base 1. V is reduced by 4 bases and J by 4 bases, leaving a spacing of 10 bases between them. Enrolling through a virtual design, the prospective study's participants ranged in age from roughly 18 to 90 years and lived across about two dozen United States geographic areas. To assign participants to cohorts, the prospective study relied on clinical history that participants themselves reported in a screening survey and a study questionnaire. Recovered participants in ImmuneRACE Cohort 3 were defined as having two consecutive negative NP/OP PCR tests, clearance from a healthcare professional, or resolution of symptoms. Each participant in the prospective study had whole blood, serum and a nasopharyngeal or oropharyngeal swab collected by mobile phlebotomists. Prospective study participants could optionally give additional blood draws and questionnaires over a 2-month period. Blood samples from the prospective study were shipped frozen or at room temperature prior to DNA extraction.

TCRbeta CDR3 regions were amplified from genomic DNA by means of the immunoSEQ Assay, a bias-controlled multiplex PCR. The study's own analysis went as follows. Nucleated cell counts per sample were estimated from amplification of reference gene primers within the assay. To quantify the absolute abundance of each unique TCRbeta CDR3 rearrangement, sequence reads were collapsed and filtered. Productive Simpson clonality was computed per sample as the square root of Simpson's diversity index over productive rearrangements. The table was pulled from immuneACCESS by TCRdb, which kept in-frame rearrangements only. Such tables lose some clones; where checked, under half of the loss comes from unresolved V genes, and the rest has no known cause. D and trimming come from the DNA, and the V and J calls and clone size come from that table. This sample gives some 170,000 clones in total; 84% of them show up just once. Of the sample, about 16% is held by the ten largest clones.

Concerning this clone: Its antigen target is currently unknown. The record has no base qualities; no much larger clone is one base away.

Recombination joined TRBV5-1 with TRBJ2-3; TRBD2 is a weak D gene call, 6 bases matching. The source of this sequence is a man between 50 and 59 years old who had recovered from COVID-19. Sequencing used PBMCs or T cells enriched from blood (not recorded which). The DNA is TGCGCCAGCAGCACCCCGGGGGCAGATACGCAGTATTTT. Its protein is CASSTPGADTQYF.